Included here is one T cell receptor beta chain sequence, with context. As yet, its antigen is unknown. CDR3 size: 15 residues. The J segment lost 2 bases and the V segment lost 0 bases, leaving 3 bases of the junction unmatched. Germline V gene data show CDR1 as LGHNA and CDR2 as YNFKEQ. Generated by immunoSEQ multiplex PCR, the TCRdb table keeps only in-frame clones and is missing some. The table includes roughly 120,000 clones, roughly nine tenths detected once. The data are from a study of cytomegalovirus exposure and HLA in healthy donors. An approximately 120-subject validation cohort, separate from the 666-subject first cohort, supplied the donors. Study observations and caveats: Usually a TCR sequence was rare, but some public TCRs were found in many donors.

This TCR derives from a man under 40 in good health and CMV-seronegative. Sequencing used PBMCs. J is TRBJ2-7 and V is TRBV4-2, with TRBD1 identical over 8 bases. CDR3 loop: CASSQDGTGTYEQYF. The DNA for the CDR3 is TGTGCCAGCAGCCAAGACGGGACAGGTACCTACGAGCAGTACTTC.